The present T cell receptor beta chain was sequenced within a study of lymphopenia after photon versus proton radiotherapy. The protocol was immunoSEQ multiplex PCR, while the TCRdb copy is restricted to in-frame clones and leaves out a portion. The sample contains approximately 17,000 clones, around nine tenths of which appear only once. The length of the CDR3 is 16 residues. J was trimmed by 6 bases and V by 1 base; bases with no gene match: 8. Germline-derived CDR1 and CDR2 are SGHAT and FQNNGV. This TCR was recovered from a man between 60 and 75 years old with pancreatic cancer. The V call is TRBV11-2, the J call TRBJ2-1; the match to TRBD2 covers 8 bases. The material sequenced was peripheral blood, taken from a patient treated with photon-based radiotherapy. Written as DNA, the CDR3 is TGTGCCAGCAGCTTAGGACGGACGGGGGGGCCCAATGAGCAGTTCTTC. Translation: CASSLGRTGGPNEQFF.